Below are 14 T cell receptor beta chains sequenced from a single sample in a study of T-cell memory formation after mild COVID-19. TCRdb independently ran MiXCR on the 5' RACE reads; one entry per CDR3 protein. Among about 150,000 distinct CDR3 sequences, about 5.5% were seen once, and the ten largest hold about 2%. Sequenced: PBMCs or a T cell subset sorted from them (not recorded which). The source of these receptors is an adult woman who had mild COVID-19 (a few samples of this study predate the infection). Cell type and time point are not known.

The chain's CDR3 is CASSFTGGPNEQFF. CDR3 DNA sequence: TGTGCCAGCAGCTTTACGGGGGGGCCGAATGAGCAGTTCTTC. The gene calls are TRBV11-2 and TRBJ2-1; 8 bases fit TRBD2. The CDR3 totals 14 residues. Looked up from germline, CDR1 is SGHAT and CDR2 is FQNNGV. Unmatched junction bases numbered 5, after V lost 3 bases and J lost 7 bases.

This clonotype was counted a few times. The genes are TRBV29-1 and TRBJ2-2; 10 nucleotides line up with TRBD1. Per germline, CDR1 SQVTM and CDR2 ANQGSEA. V gave up 4 bases and J gave up 4 bases; unmatched junction bases: 6. The CDR3 sequence is 15 residues long. The CDR3 nucleotides read TGCAGCGTTGGGACAGGGGGATCTAGCACCGGGGAGCTGTTTTTT. Translating it yields CSVGTGGSSTGELFF.

V is TRBV24-1 and J is TRBJ2-7; 9 nucleotides match TRBD1. Germline lookup yields CDR1 KGHDR and CDR2 SFDVKD. This CDR3 has 15 residues. With 3 bases clipped from V and 2 bases from J, the junction kept 4 bases outside the gene matches. CDR3 in DNA: TGTGCCACCAGTGATATGCGACAGGGGGCCTACGAGCAGTACTTC. As protein: CATSDMRQGAYEQYF.

In this sample, this clonotype turned up a few times. The CDR3 protein is CAISSGNTIYF. The CDR3 DNA reads TGTGCCATCAGTTCTGGAAACACCATATATTTT. V is TRBV10-3 and J is TRBJ1-3; D gene uncertain. The CDR3 runs to 11 residues. Germline CDR1 is ENHRY and CDR2 is SYGVKD. V was shortened by 5 bases and J by 1 base, with 0 bases between the two germline ends.

This clonotype was counted many times. This rearrangement joins TRBV29-1 to TRBJ1-4; 12 bases fit TRBD1. The CDR3 has 13 amino acids. In germline, CDR1 is SQVTM, CDR2 ANQGSEA. Trimming cost V 6 bases and J 6 bases; bases outside gene matches: 2. Written as DNA, the CDR3 is TGCAGCGTGGGGACAGGGGGCGATGAAAAACTGTTTTTT. Protein product: CSVGTGGDEKLFF.

The J gene is TRBJ1-2, the V gene TRBV5-4; D perhaps matches TRBD1 (5 bases). The CDR3 has 12 amino acids. Germline values: CDR1 SGHNT, CDR2 YYREEE (reference sequence). Trimming removed 3 bases at V and 6 bases at J, with 9 bases between. DNA for the CDR3: TGTGCCAGCAGCTCACAAGGGGATGGCTACACCTTC. Translating it yields CASSSQGDGYTF.

The chain couples TRBV24-1 to TRBJ2-2; no definite D call. V gave up 9 bases and J gave up 7 bases, with 5 bases separating them. The CDR3 runs to 10 residues. Germline CDR1 and CDR2: KGHDR and SFDVKD. The CDR3 DNA sequence: TGTGCCACCTGGGGCGGGGAGCTGTTTTTT. As protein: CATWGGELFF.

This clonotype was counted at least ten times. The CDR3 protein is CSVERDRADTQYF. The DNA for the CDR3 is TGCAGCGTCGAGCGGGATCGGGCAGATACGCAGTATTTT. The genes are TRBV29-1 and TRBJ2-3, with 7 bases identical to TRBD2. Germline lookup yields CDR1 SQVTM and CDR2 ANQGSEA. V trimming: 6 bases; J trimming: 4 bases; junction bases outside the gene matches: 7. The CDR3 totals 13 residues.

This clonotype showed up just a few times. The chain uses TRBV29-1 and TRBJ1-1; D might be TRBD1 (5 bases). The ends were cut back, 1 base at V and 5 bases at J, with 17 bases in the middle. This CDR3 spans 15 amino acids. CDR1 and CDR2 from the germline V gene are SQVTM and ANQGSEA. CDR3 coding DNA: TGCAGCGTTGAAGCTCGGCAGCCTGGGGGTACTGAAGCTTTCTTT. It is translated as CSVEARQPGGTEAFF.

This clonotype was observed a few times. The gene calls are TRBV18 and TRBJ2-1; TRBD2 agrees at 10 bases. The CDR3 loop spans 15 amino acids. The V gene's germline CDR1 is KGHSH and CDR2 LQKENI. Trimming took 4 bases from V and 9 from J; bases not matched to a gene: 9. The CDR3: CASSQASGSGVEQFF. CDR3 sequence (DNA): TGTGCCAGCTCACAGGCTAGCGGGAGCGGGGTTGAGCAGTTCTTC.

This clonotype was seen a few times. The rearrangement uses TRBV20-1 and TRBJ2-4; 12 positions match TRBD2. Trimming took 3 bases from V and 3 from J; bases not matched to a gene: 9. Germline loops: CDR1 DFQATT, CDR2 SNEGSKA (reference sequence). The CDR3 consists of 17 residues. The CDR3 DNA reads as TGCAGTGCTAGGCCTAGCGGGAGGGCCTCAGGCAAAAACATTCAGTACTTC. The encoded protein is CSARPSGRASGKNIQYF.

The V gene is TRBV7-2, the J gene TRBJ2-7; D not resolved. Germline V CDR1 and CDR2: SGHTA, FQGNSA. Between the trimmed V and J ends, which lost 0 bases and 4 bases, there was a span of 10 bases. There are 14 residues in the CDR3. The CDR3 DNA sequence: TGTGCCAGCAGCTTAGCGCGCCACTCGTACGAGCAGTACTTC. Its translation is CASSLARHSYEQYF.

The chain combines TRBV21-1 with TRBJ2-3; the table's D call, TRBD1, was not checked against the DNA. TRBV21-1 is a pseudogene locus. The CDR3 has 17 residues. CDR3 amino acids: CASSKGIHRGCTDTQYF. Here the CDR3 DNA reads TGTGCCAGCAGCAAAGGGATACACAGGGGGTGTACAGATACGCAGTATTTT.

There are many counts of this clonotype. CDR3 amino acids: CASSLGTNPSTDTQYF. The CDR3 nucleotides are TGTGCCAGCAGTTTAGGGACAAACCCTAGCACAGATACGCAGTATTTT. The chain is built from TRBV27 and TRBJ2-3; TRBD1 might be the D (6 bases). The V gene lost 2 bases and the J gene lost 0 bases, with 12 bases spanning the gap. Germline V CDR1 and CDR2: MNHEY, SMNVEV (reference sequence). This CDR3 is 16 amino acids long.